The clone carrying this T cell receptor (beta chain) was detected only a few times. The method was immunoSEQ multiplex PCR; TCRdb's version includes in-frame clones alone and lacks a portion of them. The sample yields tens of thousands of clones, 92% seen once. This specimen comes from a study of T cell changes during pregnancy in multiple sclerosis. The source of this sequence is a female donor with multiple sclerosis, enrolled in a pregnancy study. This specimen consisted of CD4+ T cells from peripheral blood mononuclear cells, obtained in the third trimester of pregnancy.

CDR3 sequence: CASSLEGVLYEQYF. In DNA, the CDR3 is TGCGCCAGCAGCTTGGAAGGAGTTCTATACGAGCAGTACTTC. This chain links TRBV5-1 with TRBJ2-7; D unresolved. The CDR3 has 14 amino acids. Per the germline V gene, CDR1 is SGHRS and CDR2 is YFSETQ. V lost 0 bases and J lost 4, with 11 bases in between.